The 6 T cell receptor beta chains below come from one sample, sequenced in a study of technical replicates of blood from a handful of donors. Using immunoSEQ multiplex PCR, the repertoire was profiled, and TCRdb retains in-frame clones only, with some absent. The sample contains 55,000 to 75,000 clones, around 88% of which appear only once. The specimen was PBMCs. The origin of the receptors is a human donor in good health. Some clones in this sample may be carry-over from other donors' samples.

The rearrangement uses TRBV5-6 and TRBJ1-6, with D perhaps matching TRBD1 (5 bases). Trimming took 1 base from V and 9 from J, leaving 14 bases between them. This CDR3 has 15 residues. Germline V gene lookup returns CDR1 SGHDT and CDR2 YYEEEE. The CDR3 reads CASSLWVREGSPLHF. The CDR3 DNA is TGTGCCAGCAGCTTGTGGGTCAGGGAAGGTTCACCCCTCCACTTT.

This clone occurred a few times. This chain connects TRBV4-2 to TRBJ2-5; D is perhaps TRBD1 (6 bases). V lost 5 bases and J 2 bases, leaving 18 bases between the germline ends. CDR3 length equals 16 residues. Germline-derived CDR1 and CDR2 are LGHNA and YNFKEQ. The CDR3 region has the DNA TGTGCCAGCAGCTCATCCAGGGGCAGCGCACAAGAGACCCAGTACTTC. This codes for CASSSSRGSAQETQYF.

This clone appeared once. The CDR3 sequence is CASSRDRGMYEQYF. DNA of the CDR3: TGTGCCAGTAGTAGGGACAGGGGTATGTACGAGCAGTACTTC. The chain joins TRBV19 to TRBJ2-7, with TRBD1 matching over 10 bases. Germline V gene data show CDR1 as LNHDA and CDR2 as SQIVND (reference sequence). The CDR3 covers 14 residues. V shed 4 bases and J 4 bases; nucleotides not matched to a gene: 4.

The chain combines TRBV5-5 with TRBJ1-3, with a possible D match to TRBD1 (6 bases). V was shortened by 0 bases and J by 0 bases, with 10 bases between the two germline ends. Germline assignment: CDR1 SGHKS and CDR2 YYEKEE (reference sequence). The CDR3 is 16 residues long. The CDR3 here is CASSLGQVLSGNTIYF. DNA for the CDR3: TGTGCCAGCAGCTTGGGACAGGTGCTCTCTGGAAACACCATATATTTT.

The chain couples TRBV11-2 to TRBJ1-1, with a tentative D call TRBD1 (6 bases). The V gene's germline CDR1 is SGHAT and CDR2 FQNNGV. CDR3 length equals 12 residues. V gave up 4 bases and J gave up 8 bases, with 11 bases separating them. Here the CDR3 DNA reads TGTGCCAGCAGCTCGGGGACACGGGAAGCTTTCTTT. Amino acid sequence: CASSSGTREAFF.

The CDR3 coding sequence is TGTGCCAGCACCCTGACTAGCGGGAGAAATCTTTTGGGGGAGCAGTACTTC. Translated: CASTLTSGRNLLGEQYF. V usage is TRBV2 and J usage is TRBJ2-7, with TRBD2 matching 12 bases. The CDR3 has 17 amino acids. Germline trimming cut 7 bases from V and 7 bases from J; bases unmatched to any gene: 17. In germline, CDR1 is SNHLY, CDR2 FYNNEI. Full variable domain (remainder filled in from reference TRBV2 and TRBJ2-7): EPEVTQTPSHQVTQMGQEVILRCVPISNHLYFYWYRQILGQKVEFLVSFYNNEISEKSEIFDDQFSVERPDGSNFTLKIRSTKLEDSAMYFCASTLTSGRNLLGEQYFGPGTRLTVT.